The 3 T cell receptor beta chains presented below share a single source sample, sequenced in a study of cytotoxic CD8 clonotypes in ibrutinib-treated CLL. Only in-frame clones appear in the TCRdb table, and some are missing; sequencing was by immunoSEQ multiplex PCR. The sample holds around 30,000 clones, 45% to 65% seen once. The source was PBMCs, collected before ibrutinib treatment. These receptors were obtained from a human donor with chronic lymphocytic leukemia.

This clone showed up just once. The rearrangement uses TRBV9 and TRBJ1-1; D unclear. Per germline, CDR1 SGDLS and CDR2 YYNGEE. V dropped 5 bases and J dropped 3 bases, with 17 bases sitting between them. This CDR3 spans 15 amino acids. The CDR3 sequence is CASSYGVSVDTEAFF. For the CDR3, the DNA is TGTGCCAGCAGTTATGGGGTGAGTGTCGACACTGAAGCTTTCTTT.

In nucleotides, the CDR3 is TGTGCCACCAGCAGAGATGGTGGACAGGGAGGCTTAGAGACCCAGTACTTC. It codes for CATSRDGGQGGLETQYF. This chain uses TRBV15 with TRBJ2-5; 8 positions agree with TRBD1. This CDR3 contains 17 residues. Germline-derived CDR1 and CDR2 are LNHNV and YYDKDF (reference sequence). Trimming at V came to 0 bases and at J to 4 bases, leaving 10 bases not matched to a gene.

V usage is TRBV5-1 and J usage is TRBJ2-7; TRBD1 aligns across 10 bases. Germline V CDR1 and CDR2: SGHRS, YFSETQ. This CDR3 contains 14 residues. V lost 2 bases and J lost 3; bases outside the gene matches: 2. The CDR3 here is CASSFRDRGYEQYF. In DNA form, the CDR3 reads TGCGCCAGCAGCTTCCGGGACAGGGGCTACGAGCAGTACTTC.